The 14 T cell receptor beta chains reported below all come from one sample, sequenced in a study of siplizumab effects on memory and regulatory T cells. TCRdb's table, derived via immunoSEQ multiplex PCR, lists solely in-frame clones and lacks some. Of 50,000 to 60,000 clones listed, approximately 84% are singletons. The sequenced sample was naive CD8+ T cells sorted from blood. These receptor sequences come from a human donor in good health.

The chain uses TRBV2 and TRBJ1-4; no clear D. Germline V gene lookup returns CDR1 SNHLY and CDR2 FYNNEI. The V gene lost 5 bases and the J gene lost 4 bases, with 23 bases spanning the gap. The CDR3 is made up of 18 amino acids. Here the CDR3 DNA reads TGTGCCAGCAGTTACGATGCGGAGACCGCGGGGTATAATGAAAAACTGTTTTTT. Protein sequence: CASSYDAETAGYNEKLFF.

This chain links TRBV30 with TRBJ2-7; D is perhaps TRBD1 or TRBD2 (5 bases each). The length of the CDR3 is 15 residues. Trimming took 0 bases from V and 6 from J, leaving 18 bases between them. Germline CDR1 reads GTSNPN; CDR2 reads SVGIG (reference sequence). The CDR3 here is CAWSVGSGRLGEQYF. CDR3 DNA: TGTGCCTGGAGTGTAGGGTCGGGACGTCTCGGCGAGCAGTACTTC.

The rearrangement uses TRBV6-5 and TRBJ2-7; 10 bases line up with TRBD1. CDR3 length equals 14 residues. Germline lookup yields CDR1 MNHEY and CDR2 SVGAGI. V gave up 6 bases and J gave up 4 bases; unmatched junction bases: 6. In DNA, the CDR3 is TGTGCCAGCAGCCCCGGGACAGGGGTTTACGAGCAGTACTTC. As protein: CASSPGTGVYEQYF.

The chain joins TRBV6-1 to TRBJ1-5; D gene ambiguous. The germline CDR1 and CDR2 sequences are MNHNS and SASEGT. The CDR3 loop spans 15 amino acids. V dropped 2 bases and J dropped 0 bases, with 8 bases sitting between them. The CDR3 nucleotides are TGTGCCAGCAGTGAACCTCCAGATAGCAATCAGCCCCAGCATTTT. It encodes CASSEPPDSNQPQHF.

The chain is built from TRBV4-1 and TRBJ2-7; possible D gene TRBD1, 6 bases. V was clipped by 3 bases and J by 3 bases, with 15 bases between them. This CDR3 comprises 15 residues. Germline V CDR1 and CDR2: MGHRA, YSYEKL. In DNA form, the CDR3 reads TGCGCCAGCAGCCAGGACCCCGGGACATACTACGAGCAGTACTTC. Translating gives CASSQDPGTYYEQYF.

V usage is TRBV6-5 and J usage is TRBJ2-7, with a weak D call TRBD2 (5 bases). Between the trimmed V and J ends, which lost 6 bases and 1 base, there was a span of 13 bases. Germline assignment: CDR1 MNHEY and CDR2 SVGAGI. The CDR3 is 14 amino acids. The CDR3 reads CASSPSDYSYEQYF. Here the CDR3 DNA reads TGTGCCAGCAGCCCCAGTGACTATTCCTACGAGCAGTACTTC.

The chain links TRBV4-1 to TRBJ1-1; 7 bases map to TRBD1. Germline trimming cut 1 base from V and 7 bases from J; bases unmatched to any gene: 6. Per germline, CDR1 MGHRA and CDR2 YSYEKL. This CDR3 has 14 amino acids. The CDR3 region has the DNA TGCGCCAGCAGCCAAGTCGGGACAGTTAATGAAGCTTTCTTT. This translates into CASSQVGTVNEAFF.

The chain uses TRBV7-6 and TRBJ2-7, with 7 nucleotides matching TRBD2. V shed 5 bases and J 0 bases; nucleotides not matched to a gene: 7. The germline gives CDR1 SGHVS, CDR2 FNYEAQ. The CDR3 spans 15 residues. In DNA form, the CDR3 reads TGTGCCAGCAGCCGTCCTAGCGGAGACTCCTACGAGCAGTACTTC. Translated, it gives CASSRPSGDSYEQYF.

The chain has TRBV14 and TRBJ2-6; weak D call: TRBD2 (5 bases). The CDR3 contains 15 residues. The ends were cut back, 4 bases at V and 2 bases at J, with 9 bases in the middle. Germline V gene sequence: CDR1 SGHDN, CDR2 FVKESK. CDR3 residues: CASSPRGTGANVLTF. For the CDR3, the DNA is TGTGCCAGCAGCCCACGGGGAACTGGGGCCAACGTCCTGACTTTC.

The chain combines TRBV5-4 with TRBJ2-6; D possibly corresponds to TRBD2 (5 bases). Trimming removed 4 bases at V and 0 bases at J, with 17 bases between. The CDR3 has 18 amino acids. Germline CDR1 is SGHNT and CDR2 is YYREEE (reference sequence). The DNA of the CDR3 is TGTGCCAGCAGCCCTATCGAGGGTCCACTCTCTGGGGCCAACGTCCTGACTTTC. Amino acids: CASSPIEGPLSGANVLTF.

The V and J genes are TRBV15 and TRBJ2-7; D may be TRBD2 (5 bases). The germline V gene has CDR1 LNHNV and CDR2 YYDKDF (reference sequence). The CDR3 totals 13 residues. V lost 5 bases and J lost 0, with 8 bases in between. DNA for the CDR3: TGTGCCACCAGCCCCCGGGACTCCTACGAGCAGTACTTC. Residues: CATSPRDSYEQYF. Full variable domain (remainder filled in from reference TRBV15 and TRBJ2-7): DAMVIQNPRYQVTQFGKPVTLSCSQTLNHNVMYWYQQKSSQAPKLLFHYYDKDFNNEADTPDNFQSRRPNTSFCFLDIRSPGLGDTAMYLCATSPRDSYEQYFGPGTRLTVT.

This clone turned up a few times. The chain joins TRBV7-9 to TRBJ1-5; D is unclear. Germline values: CDR1 SEHNR, CDR2 FQNEAQ (reference sequence). Between the trimmed V and J ends, which lost 5 bases and 5 bases, there was a span of 10 bases. The CDR3 runs to 13 residues. The CDR3 loop reads CASSLSDYQPQHF. DNA of the CDR3: TGTGCCAGCAGCCTATCCGATTATCAGCCCCAGCATTTT.

The chain combines TRBV7-9 with TRBJ2-7; D unresolved. The V end was cut by 4 bases, the J end by 5 bases, with 9 bases between. Germline V gene lookup returns CDR1 SEHNR and CDR2 FQNEAQ (reference sequence). This CDR3 is 12 amino acids long. CDR3 bases: TGTGCCAGCAGCTACTCCTCAAACGAGCAGTACTTC. Translated: CASSYSSNEQYF.

The chain combines TRBV4-1 with TRBJ2-1, with 14 bases aligning to TRBD2. V shed 1 base and J 7 bases; nucleotides not matched to a gene: 12. The germline V gene has CDR1 MGHRA and CDR2 YSYEKL. This CDR3 contains 19 residues. In DNA form, the CDR3 reads TGCGCCAGCAGCCAAGCCCCTAGACTAGCGGGAGGGCCAGGGAATGAGCAGTTCTTC. Residues: CASSQAPRLAGGPGNEQFF.